A single sample is the source of the 22 T cell receptor beta chains below, sequenced in a study of shared clonotypes between healthy human individuals (dated by TCRdb to between 2020 and 2021). The library was produced with the immunoSEQ multiplex PCR assay. The clones in this table, taken by TCRdb from immuneACCESS, are in-frame only. Not every clone is retained; where verified, under half of the shortfall comes from an unresolved V gene, and the cause of the rest is unknown. In all, the sample holds about 1.1 million clones, and 70% to 80% of those were seen once. The ten largest clones add up to over 0.8% of the sample. What was sequenced was memory CD4+ T cells from PBMCs. The cell subset or site tag for this specimen amounts to: CD45RA-negative fraction. The source is a young man in good health. Some clones in this sample may be carry-over from other donors' samples.

This clone was found a few times. The V and J genes are TRBV7-3 and TRBJ2-7; 9 bases line up with TRBD1. Per germline, CDR1 SGHTA and CDR2 FQGTGA. The CDR3 runs 14 residues. The V segment lost 6 bases and the J segment 2 bases; nucleotides outside the gene matches: 5. Here the CDR3 reads CASSPDRGAYEQYF. In DNA form, the CDR3 reads TGTGCCAGCAGTCCAGACAGGGGGGCCTACGAGCAGTACTTC.

This rearrangement joins TRBV7-9 to TRBJ2-2; 9 nucleotides line up with TRBD1. The CDR3 spans 16 residues. Per germline, CDR1 SEHNR and CDR2 FQNEAQ (reference sequence). After removal of 2 bases from V and 7 bases from J, the junction contained 8 bases not matched to a gene. CDR3 DNA: TGTGCCAGCAGCTTACGACCGGGACAGGGAGGCGGGGAGCTGTTTTTT. This sequence encodes CASSLRPGQGGGELFF.

This clone was counted a few times. The rearrangement joins TRBV28 to TRBJ1-2; 8 bases agree with TRBD1. The CDR3 has 14 amino acids. The junction had 8 bases not matched to a gene; V was cut back by 5 bases and J by 6 bases. Germline-derived CDR1 and CDR2 are MDHEN and SYDVKM. The CDR3 coding sequence is TGTGCCAGCAGTCGAGGACAGGGCAGAGATGGCTACACCTTC. It yields the protein CASSRGQGRDGYTF.

The CDR3 loop reads CASNPSGTGTKNIQYF. CDR3 coding DNA: TGTGCCAGCAATCCATCCGGGACAGGGACGAAAAACATTCAGTACTTC. The rearrangement uses TRBV28 and TRBJ2-4; TRBD1 agrees at 9 bases. CDR3 size: 16 residues. CDR1 is MDHEN and CDR2 is SYDVKM in the germline V gene. Unmatched junction bases numbered 11, after V lost 7 bases and J lost 4 bases.

V gene TRBV4-3 combines with J gene TRBJ2-5; 7 bases are a match to TRBD2. This CDR3 is built from 13 residues. The germline CDR1 and CDR2 sequences are LGHNA and YSLEER. Germline trimming cut 3 bases from V and 5 bases from J; bases unmatched to any gene: 3. This chain's CDR3 is CASSQGGYETQYF. CDR3 DNA: TGCGCCAGCAGCCAGGGAGGGTACGAGACCCAGTACTTC.

V is TRBV6-1 and J is TRBJ2-7, with D possibly TRBD1 on 6 matching bases. Germline loops: CDR1 MNHNS, CDR2 SASEGT. The CDR3 has 11 residues. V lost 8 bases and J 3 bases, leaving 8 bases between the germline ends. The CDR3 region is CASPRGYEQYF. The CDR3 bases are TGTGCCAGCCCCAGGGGCTACGAGCAGTACTTC.

V usage is TRBV5-4 and J usage is TRBJ2-7; 9 bases are a match to TRBD2. Germline CDR1 reads SGHNT; CDR2 reads YYREEE (reference sequence). V was pared by 4 bases and J by 4 bases, with 12 bases of the junction left unmatched. This CDR3 region has 16 residues. The CDR3, as DNA: TGTGCCAGCAGCCGATTGACTAGCGGAGGAGCTTACGAGCAGTACTTC. It is translated as CASSRLTSGGAYEQYF.

The chain is built from TRBV5-1 and TRBJ1-3; the D is unclear. Trimming took 4 bases from V and 0 from J, leaving 8 bases between them. The CDR3 runs 14 residues. Germline CDR1 and CDR2: SGHRS and YFSETQ. CDR3 residues: CASSDGHSGNTIYF. For the CDR3, the DNA is TGCGCCAGCAGCGACGGTCACTCTGGAAACACCATATATTTT.

In its sample, this clone was seen once. The sample carries other DNA sequences with the same CDR3. The gene calls are TRBV28 and TRBJ2-3; D is ambiguous. The germline CDR1 and CDR2 sequences are MDHEN and SYDVKM. This CDR3 comprises 14 residues. V lost 2 bases, J lost 3 bases, and 9 bases lay in between. The CDR3 loop is CASSLPDATDTQYF. CDR3 nucleotide sequence: TGTGCCAGCAGTTTACCGGACGCGACAGATACGCAGTATTTT. Complete variable domain (other parts from reference TRBV28 and TRBJ2-3): DVKVTQSSRYLVKRTGEKVFLECVQDMDHENMFWYRQDPGLGLRLIYFSYDVKMKEKGDIPEGYSVSREKKERFSLILESASTNQTSMYLCASSLPDATDTQYFGPGTRLTVL.

This clone was seen a few times. J is TRBJ1-2 and V is TRBV15; D ambiguous. Germline values: CDR1 LNHNV, CDR2 YYDKDF (reference sequence). V lost 5 bases, J lost 5 bases, and 9 bases lay in between. The CDR3 has 12 residues. The CDR3 DNA follows: TGTGCCACCAGCGGGGAGGGTTATGGCTACACCTTC. It encodes CATSGEGYGYTF.

The chain couples TRBV7-2 to TRBJ2-3; D is unclear. This CDR3 comprises 15 residues. V lost 2 bases and J 2 bases, leaving 11 bases between the germline ends. CDR1 SGHTA and CDR2 FQGNSA come from the germline V gene. The CDR3 coding sequence is TGTGCCAGCAGCTTATTCGGCGGTCCCACAGATACGCAGTATTTT. This encodes CASSLFGGPTDTQYF. Combining the CDR3 with reference TRBV7-2 and TRBJ2-3 gives the whole variable domain GAGVSQSPSNKVTEKGKDVELRCDPISGHTALYWYRQSLGQGLEFLIYFQGNSAPDKSGLPSDRFSAERTGGSVSTLTIQRTQQEDSAVYLCASSLFGGPTDTQYFGPGTRLTVL.

This clone was seen a handful of times. The sample contains more than one DNA sequence encoding this CDR3. This sequence joins TRBV18 and TRBJ1-1; maybe TRBD1 (5 bases). V lost 1 base and J 1 base, leaving 10 bases between the germline ends. The CDR3 loop spans 15 amino acids. The germline V gene has CDR1 KGHSH and CDR2 LQKENI. The CDR3 DNA sequence: TGTGCCAGCTCACCACGTGAGGGGAGGAACACTGAAGCTTTCTTT. It encodes CASSPREGRNTEAFF.

The chain employs TRBV9 and TRBJ1-2; D remains unclear. Trimming cost V 3 bases and J 4 bases, with 13 bases left between them. Germline lookup yields CDR1 SGDLS and CDR2 YYNGEE. The CDR3 sequence is 14 residues long. The CDR3 DNA sequence: TGTGCCAGCAGCGCGACGAGGTCGGGCTATGGCTACACCTTC. It codes for CASSATRSGYGYTF.

In DNA form, the CDR3 reads TGCGCCAGCAGCTTGTCTAGCGGGAGTTTCTACAATGAGCAGTTCTTC. This gives the protein CASSLSSGSFYNEQFF. The V and J genes are TRBV5-1 and TRBJ2-1; TRBD2 matches at 10 bases. The CDR3 runs to 16 residues. Losses at the gene ends were 1 base for V and 3 bases for J; bases not matched to a gene: 4. Germline lookup yields CDR1 SGHRS and CDR2 YFSETQ.

J is TRBJ1-2 and V is TRBV7-8, with D tentatively TRBD1 (5 bases). The CDR3 runs 15 residues. V was clipped by 5 bases and J by 4 bases, with 17 bases between them. Germline V gene sequence: CDR1 SGHVS, CDR2 FQNEAQ. The CDR3 reads CASSRTPDSLYGYTF. The CDR3 nucleotides are TGTGCCAGCAGCCGAACACCAGACAGCCTCTATGGCTACACCTTC.

A note on this clone: The junction departs from germline at one end; a sequencing error may be responsible. This chain uses TRBV28 with TRBJ2-7; D is unclear. CDR3 length: 12 amino acids. The germline V gene encodes CDR1 MDHEN and CDR2 SYDVKM. The DNA of the CDR3 is TGTGCCGGCAGTTTAGCCCCTCTCGAGCAGTACTTC. It specifies CAGSLAPLEQYF. The variable domain in full, completed from reference TRBV28 and TRBJ2-7, reads DVKVTQSSRYLVKRTGEKVFLECVQDMDHENMFWYRQDPGLGLRLIYFSYDVKMKEKGDIPEGYSVSREKKERFSLILESASTNQTSMYLCAGSLAPLEQYFGPGTRLTVT.

The chain links TRBV5-6 to TRBJ2-2; a possible D gene is TRBD1 (5 bases). V lost 4 bases, J lost 3 bases, and 10 bases lay in between. Germline CDR1 SGHDT, CDR2 YYEEEE. The CDR3 runs 14 residues. The CDR3 reads CASSRGWDTGELFF. The CDR3 DNA is TGTGCCAGCAGCAGGGGTTGGGACACCGGGGAGCTGTTTTTT.

The chain has TRBV5-1 and TRBJ2-3; 10 bases map to TRBD2. The CDR3 contains 17 residues. With V trimmed by 2 bases and J by 5 bases, 11 bases remained unmatched. Germline-derived CDR1 and CDR2 are SGHRS and YFSETQ. Here the CDR3 DNA reads TGCGCCAGCAGCTTAGCCCCGCTAGCGGGAGTGGGAGATACGCAGTATTTT. Translation gives CASSLAPLAGVGDTQYF.

The CDR3 loop reads CASSPSAERGSYEQYF. The DNA of the CDR3 is TGTGCCAGCAGCCCCTCGGCGGAGCGGGGGTCCTACGAGCAGTACTTC. The genes are TRBV7-2 and TRBJ2-7, with 8 positions matching TRBD2. The CDR3 covers 16 residues. V lost 5 bases to trimming and J lost 1 base; unmatched junction nucleotides: 10. Germline assignment: CDR1 SGHTA and CDR2 FQGNSA.

The J gene is TRBJ2-7, the V gene TRBV4-2; D unresolved. V was clipped by 4 bases and J by 2 bases, with 12 bases between them. CDR1 is LGHNA, CDR2 YNFKEQ, per germline. The CDR3 has 14 residues. CDR3 sequence reads: CASSRAPSAYEQYF. The DNA for the CDR3 is TGTGCCAGCAGCCGAGCACCCTCCGCCTACGAGCAGTACTTC.

The genes are TRBV4-1 and TRBJ1-2; no definite D call. V lost 0 bases and J 2 bases, leaving 13 bases between the germline ends. CDR1 and CDR2 from the germline V gene are MGHRA and YSYEKL. The CDR3 contains 16 residues. The CDR3 loop reads CASSQESVGFNYGYTF. In nucleotides, the CDR3 is TGCGCCAGCAGCCAAGAATCGGTAGGGTTCAACTATGGCTACACCTTC.

As for this clone: The sample carries other DNA sequences with the same CDR3. The chain joins TRBV5-1 to TRBJ2-2; D unresolved. Trimming pared 0 bases from V and 0 bases from J, leaving 6 bases between. Germline assignment: CDR1 SGHRS and CDR2 YFSETQ. The CDR3 has 15 amino acids. CDR3 nucleotides: TGCGCCAGCAGCTTGGACAGTCCGAACACCGGGGAGCTGTTTTTT. Its translation is CASSLDSPNTGELFF.